The 4 T cell receptor beta chains presented below share a single source sample, sequenced in a study of blood T cells in healthy people across ages. Sample-barcoded 5' priming and a J-beta primer mix drove a second PCR of roughly 7 to 11 cycles. Using its own MiXCR run on the 5' RACE reads, TCRdb lists one record per CDR3 protein. Of 850,000 to 1,000,000 distinct CDR3 sequences in the sample, roughly 48% were seen once. Sequencing was done on a sample of blood. Receptors were obtained from a man aged 25-45 years in good health.

This chain connects TRBV20-1 to TRBJ2-7, with 7 bases that match TRBD2. CDR1 DFQATT and CDR2 SNEGSKA come from the germline V gene (reference sequence). This CDR3 is 14 amino acids long. V shed 6 bases and J 2 bases; nucleotides not matched to a gene: 10. CDR3 residues: CSAKLAGVAYEQYF. The DNA of the CDR3 is TGCAGTGCCAAGCTTGCGGGGGTAGCCTACGAGCAGTACTTC.

This clonotype was seen only a few times. The gene calls are TRBV7-2 and TRBJ1-4, with TRBD1 matching 7 bases. The germline gives CDR1 SGHTA, CDR2 FQGNSA. The J segment lost 5 bases and the V segment lost 5 bases, leaving 11 bases of the junction unmatched. This CDR3 spans 16 amino acids. CDR3 in DNA: TGTGCCAGCAGCCTTGGAGGCGGGACAGCAAATGAAAAACTGTTTTTT. Amino acids: CASSLGGGTANEKLFF.

This chain links TRBV12-3 or TRBV12-4 with TRBJ2-3; 10 bases agree with TRBD2. CDR3 length: 16 amino acids. The V and J ends lost 6 bases and 0 bases, in that order; junction bases with no gene match: 6. For the CDR3, the DNA is TGTGCCAGCAGCCCCAGCGGGGGGGAAAGCACAGATACGCAGTATTTT. It specifies CASSPSGGESTDTQYF.

At least ten counts were recorded for this clonotype. The chain uses TRBV25-1 and TRBJ2-7; D not certain. The V gene's germline CDR1 is MGHDK and CDR2 SYGVNS. The CDR3 extends over 12 amino acids. The V and J ends lost 7 bases and 4 bases respectively, with 11 bases between them. The CDR3, as DNA: TGTGCCAGCATCTCCACAAGGTACGAGCAGTACTTC. This translates into CASISTRYEQYF.